This T cell receptor (beta chain) stems from a study of cytomegalovirus exposure and HLA in healthy donors. Regarding the study as a whole: It was only CMV serostatus that was available as immune exposure information.

Germline V gene lookup returns CDR1 SGHTA and CDR2 FQGTGA. CDR3 length equals 15 residues. Trimming cost V 5 bases and J 6 bases, with 20 bases left between them. A note on this clone: Its antigen is still unknown.

PCR primers comprised 60 Vbeta and 13 Jbeta primers. In the original workflow: A later analysis counted 65 million to 90 million unique TCR beta chains, some 11 million shared. The table came from immunoSEQ multiplex PCR; TCRdb's copy has only in-frame clones and leaves some out. The D gene and trimming were derived from the DNA, and the V and J assignments and clone size from that table. This sample's table reports roughly 110,000 clones. This TCR was sampled from a man aged 40-49 years in good health and CMV-seropositive. The sequencing sample was made of PBMCs. V gene TRBV7-3 combines with J gene TRBJ2-7, with D perhaps matching TRBD1 (5 bases). CDR3 sequence reads: CASSPEPVGRGEQYF. The CDR3 DNA reads TGTGCCAGCAGCCCTGAGCCAGTGGGAAGGGGCGAGCAGTACTTC.